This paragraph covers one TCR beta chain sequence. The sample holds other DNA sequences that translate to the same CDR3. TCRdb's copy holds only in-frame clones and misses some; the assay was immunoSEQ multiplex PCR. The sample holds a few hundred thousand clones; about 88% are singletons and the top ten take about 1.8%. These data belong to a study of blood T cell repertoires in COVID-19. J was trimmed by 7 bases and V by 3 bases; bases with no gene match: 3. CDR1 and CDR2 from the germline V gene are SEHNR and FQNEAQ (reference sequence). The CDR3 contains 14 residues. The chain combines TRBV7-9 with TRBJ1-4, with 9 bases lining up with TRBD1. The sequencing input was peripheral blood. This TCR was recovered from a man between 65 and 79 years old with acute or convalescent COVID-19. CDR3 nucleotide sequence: TGTGCCAGCAGCTTGGGACAGGGTGGTGAAAAACTGTTTTTT. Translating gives CASSLGQGGEKLFF.